This T cell receptor beta chain was recorded in a study of blood T cell repertoires in COVID-19. The wider study: The cDNA or gDNA used as material had been derived from T cells, B-cell-depleted T cells, or PBMCs.

The method was immunoSEQ multiplex PCR; TCRdb's version includes in-frame clones alone and lacks a portion of them. Of approximately 260,000 clones listed, around 87% are singletons. Germline loops: CDR1 KGHDR, CDR2 SFDVKD. J was trimmed by 1 base and V by 4 bases; bases with no gene match: 4. This CDR3 contains 15 residues. The gene calls are TRBV24-1 and TRBJ2-3; 7 bases fit TRBD1. Sequencing was carried out using peripheral blood. This clonotype was obtained from a woman in her sixties with COVID-19, enrolled during active disease. For the CDR3, the DNA is TGTGCCACCAGTGACCCTGACAGGGGCACAGATACGCAGTATTTT. Residues: CATSDPDRGTDTQYF.